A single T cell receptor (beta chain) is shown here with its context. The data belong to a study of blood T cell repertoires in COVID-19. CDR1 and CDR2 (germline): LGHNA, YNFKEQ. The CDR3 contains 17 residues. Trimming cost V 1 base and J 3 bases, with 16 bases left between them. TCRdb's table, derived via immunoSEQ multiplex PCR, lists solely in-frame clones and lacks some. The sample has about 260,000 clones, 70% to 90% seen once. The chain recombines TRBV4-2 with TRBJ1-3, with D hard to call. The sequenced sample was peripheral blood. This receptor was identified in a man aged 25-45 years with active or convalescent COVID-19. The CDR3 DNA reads TGTGCCAGCAGCCAAGTTACGCGGCTGAAGGATGGAAACACCATATATTTT. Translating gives CASSQVTRLKDGNTIYF.